This entry features one T cell receptor (beta chain) sequence. Its specificity is not known. Sequence at one end of the junction differs from germline and may be a read error. The same CDR3 is also encoded by other DNA sequences in this sample. These data belong to a study of radiotherapy plus CTLA-4 blockade in lung cancer. About the study: Objective responses were seen in around 17% of patients, disease control in less than 40%. Study-wide results and caveats: Early shifts in blood T cell clones, with interferon-beta, reportedly predicted response best. Peripheral blood showed expansion of tumor-derived TCR clones after radiotherapy and ipilimumab.

The CDR3 has 14 amino acids. In germline, CDR1 is LNHDA, CDR2 SQIVND (reference sequence). Participants had chemo-refractory metastatic non-small-cell lung cancer and were treated with focal radiation plus ipilimumab CTLA-4 blockade. The protocol was immunoSEQ multiplex PCR, while the TCRdb copy is restricted to in-frame clones and leaves out a portion. Of around 70,000 clones in the sample, around 77% were seen once. This sequence originates from a human donor with non-small cell lung cancer whose response to radiotherapy plus ipilimumab could not be evaluated. Some clones in this sample may be carry-over from other donors' samples. This chain uses TRBV19 with TRBJ1-6, with D possibly matching TRBD1 (5 bases). The source material was peripheral blood, sampled from a patient treated with radiotherapy plus ipilimumab. The CDR3 spells CASSRQSYNSPLHF. CDR3 sequence (DNA): TGTGCCAGTAGTCGACAGAGTTATAATTCCCCCCTCCACTTT.